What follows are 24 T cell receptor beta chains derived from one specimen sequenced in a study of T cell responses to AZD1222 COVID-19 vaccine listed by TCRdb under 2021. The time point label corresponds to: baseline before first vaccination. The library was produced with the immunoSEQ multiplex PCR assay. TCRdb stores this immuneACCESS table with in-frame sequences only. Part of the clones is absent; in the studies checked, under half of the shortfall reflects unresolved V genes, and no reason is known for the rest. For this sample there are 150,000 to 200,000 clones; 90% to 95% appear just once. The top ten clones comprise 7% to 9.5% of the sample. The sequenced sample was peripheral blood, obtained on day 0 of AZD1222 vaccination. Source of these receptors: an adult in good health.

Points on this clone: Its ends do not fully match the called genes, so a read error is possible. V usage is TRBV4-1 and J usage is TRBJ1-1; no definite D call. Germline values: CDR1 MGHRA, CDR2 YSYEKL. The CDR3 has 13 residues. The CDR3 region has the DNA TGCGCCAGCGGCCAGATCATGAACACTGAAGCTTTCTTT. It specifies CASGQIMNTEAFF.

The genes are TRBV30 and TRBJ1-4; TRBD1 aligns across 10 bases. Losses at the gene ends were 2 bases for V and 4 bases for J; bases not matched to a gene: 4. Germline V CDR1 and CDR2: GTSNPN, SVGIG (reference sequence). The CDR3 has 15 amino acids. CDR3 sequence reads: CAWSMTGGNNEKLFF. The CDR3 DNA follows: TGTGCCTGGAGTATGACAGGGGGCAATAATGAAAAACTGTTTTTT. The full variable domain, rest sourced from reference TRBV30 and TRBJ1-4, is SQTIHQWPATLVQPVGSPLSLECTVEGTSNPNLYWYRQAAGRGLQLLFYSVGIGQISSEVPQNLSASRPQDRQFILSSKKLLLSDSGFYLCAWSMTGGNNEKLFFGSGTQLSVL.

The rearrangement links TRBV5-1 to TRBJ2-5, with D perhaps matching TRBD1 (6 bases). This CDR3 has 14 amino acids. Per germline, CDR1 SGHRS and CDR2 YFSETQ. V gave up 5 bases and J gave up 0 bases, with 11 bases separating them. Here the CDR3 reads CASRTGQNQETQYF. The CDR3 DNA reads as TGCGCCAGCAGGACAGGACAGAACCAAGAGACCCAGTACTTC.

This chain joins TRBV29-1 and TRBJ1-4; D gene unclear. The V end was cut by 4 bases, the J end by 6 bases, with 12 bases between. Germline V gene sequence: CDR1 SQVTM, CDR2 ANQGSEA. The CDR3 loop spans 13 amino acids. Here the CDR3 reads CSVGTGRDEKLFF. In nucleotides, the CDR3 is TGCAGCGTTGGTACCGGGAGAGATGAAAAACTGTTTTTT. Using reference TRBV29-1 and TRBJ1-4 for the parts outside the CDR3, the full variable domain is SAVISQKPSRDICQRGTSLTIQCQVDSQVTMMFWYRQQPGQSLTLIATANQGSEATYESGFVIDKFPISRPNLTFSTLTVSNMSPEDSSIYLCSVGTGRDEKLFFGSGTQLSVL.

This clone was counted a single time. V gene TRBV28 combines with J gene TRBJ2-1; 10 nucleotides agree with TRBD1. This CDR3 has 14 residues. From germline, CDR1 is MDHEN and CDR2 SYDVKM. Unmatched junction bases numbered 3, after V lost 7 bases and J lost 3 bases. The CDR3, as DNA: TGTGCCAGCAACGGGGACAGGGGCTACAATGAGCAGTTCTTC. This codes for CASNGDRGYNEQFF.

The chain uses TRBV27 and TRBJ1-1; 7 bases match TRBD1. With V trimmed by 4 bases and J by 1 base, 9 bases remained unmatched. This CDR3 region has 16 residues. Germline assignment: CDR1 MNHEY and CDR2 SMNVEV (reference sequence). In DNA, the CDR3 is TGTGCCAGCAGTTCGACGACAGGGACGGGGAACACTGAAGCTTTCTTT. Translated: CASSSTTGTGNTEAFF.

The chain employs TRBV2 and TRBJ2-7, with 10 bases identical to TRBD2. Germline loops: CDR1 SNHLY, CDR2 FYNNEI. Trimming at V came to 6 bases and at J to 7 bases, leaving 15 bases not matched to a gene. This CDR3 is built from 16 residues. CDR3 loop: CASSPTGASGRFEQYF. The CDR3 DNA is TGTGCCAGCAGCCCCACCGGGGCTAGCGGGAGATTTGAGCAGTACTTC. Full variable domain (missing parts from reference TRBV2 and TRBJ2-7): EPEVTQTPSHQVTQMGQEVILRCVPISNHLYFYWYRQILGQKVEFLVSFYNNEISEKSEIFDDQFSVERPDGSNFTLKIRSTKLEDSAMYFCASSPTGASGRFEQYFGPGTRLTVT.

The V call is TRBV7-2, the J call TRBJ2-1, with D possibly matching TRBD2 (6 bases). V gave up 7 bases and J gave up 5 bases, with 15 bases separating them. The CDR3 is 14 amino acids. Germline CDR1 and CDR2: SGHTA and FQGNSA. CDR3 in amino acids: CASKQTSNDNEQFF. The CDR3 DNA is TGTGCCAGCAAACAGACTAGTAACGACAATGAGCAGTTCTTC.

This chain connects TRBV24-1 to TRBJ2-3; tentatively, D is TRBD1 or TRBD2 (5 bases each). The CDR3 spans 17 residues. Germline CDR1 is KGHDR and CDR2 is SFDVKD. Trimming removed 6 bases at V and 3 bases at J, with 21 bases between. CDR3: CATSTSPGVKGTDTQYF. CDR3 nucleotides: TGTGCCACCAGTACATCTCCCGGGGTAAAGGGGACAGATACGCAGTATTTT.

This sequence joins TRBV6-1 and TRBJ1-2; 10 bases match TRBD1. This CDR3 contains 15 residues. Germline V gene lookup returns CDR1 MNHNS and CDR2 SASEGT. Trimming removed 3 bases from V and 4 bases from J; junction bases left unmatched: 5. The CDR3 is CASSDDRGQIYGYTF. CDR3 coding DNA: TGTGCCAGCAGTGACGACAGGGGGCAAATCTATGGCTACACCTTC.

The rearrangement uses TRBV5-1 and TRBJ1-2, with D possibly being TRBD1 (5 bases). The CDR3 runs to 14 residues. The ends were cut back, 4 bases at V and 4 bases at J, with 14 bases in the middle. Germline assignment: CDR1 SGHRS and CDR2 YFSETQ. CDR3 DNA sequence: TGCGCCAGCAGCCTGGAGCGCAGGGCCTATGGCTACACCTTC. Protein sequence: CASSLERRAYGYTF.

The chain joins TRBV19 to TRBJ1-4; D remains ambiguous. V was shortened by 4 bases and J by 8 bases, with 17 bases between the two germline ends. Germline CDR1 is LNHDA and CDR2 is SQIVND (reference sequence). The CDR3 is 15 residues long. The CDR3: CASSRAISGAEKLFF. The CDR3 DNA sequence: TGTGCCAGTAGTAGGGCAATCTCAGGAGCGGAAAAACTGTTTTTT.

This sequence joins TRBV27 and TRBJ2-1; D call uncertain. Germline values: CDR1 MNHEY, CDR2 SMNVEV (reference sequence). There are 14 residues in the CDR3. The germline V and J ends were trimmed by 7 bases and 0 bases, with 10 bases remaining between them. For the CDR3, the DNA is TGTGCCAGCAATAGCCTTAGCTCCTACAATGAGCAGTTCTTC. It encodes CASNSLSSYNEQFF.

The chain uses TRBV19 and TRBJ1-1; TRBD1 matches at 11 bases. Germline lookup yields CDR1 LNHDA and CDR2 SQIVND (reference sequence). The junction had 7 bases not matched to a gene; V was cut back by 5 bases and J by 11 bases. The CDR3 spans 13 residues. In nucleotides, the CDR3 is TGTGCCAGTAGTCCGGGACAGGGGGTGACGGCTTTCTTT. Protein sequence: CASSPGQGVTAFF.

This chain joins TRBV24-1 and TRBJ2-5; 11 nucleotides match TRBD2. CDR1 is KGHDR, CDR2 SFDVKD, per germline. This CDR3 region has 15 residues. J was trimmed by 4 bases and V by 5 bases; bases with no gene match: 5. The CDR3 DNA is TGTGCCACCAGTGTGGCTAGCGGGAGGCCAGAGACCCAGTACTTC. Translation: CATSVASGRPETQYF.

Here the CDR3 reads CAIGDRINEQFF. CDR3 sequence (DNA): TGTGCCATCGGGGACAGGATCAATGAGCAGTTCTTC. This chain joins TRBV10-3 and TRBJ2-1, with TRBD1 matching over 8 bases. J lost 6 bases, V lost 8 bases, and 3 bases had no gene match. Germline CDR1 and CDR2: ENHRY and SYGVKD. The CDR3 sequence is 12 residues long.

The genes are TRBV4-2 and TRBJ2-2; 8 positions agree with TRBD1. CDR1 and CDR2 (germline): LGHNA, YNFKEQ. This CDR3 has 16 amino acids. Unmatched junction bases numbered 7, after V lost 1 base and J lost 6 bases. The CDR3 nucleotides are TGTGCCAGCAGCCAAGTGCGACAGGGGATCGCCGGGGAGCTGTTTTTT. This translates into CASSQVRQGIAGELFF.

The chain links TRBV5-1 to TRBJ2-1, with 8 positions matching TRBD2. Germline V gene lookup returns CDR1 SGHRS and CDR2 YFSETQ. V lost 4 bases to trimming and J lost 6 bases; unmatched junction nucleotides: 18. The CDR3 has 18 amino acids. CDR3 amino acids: CASSNGILAVPRGNEQFF. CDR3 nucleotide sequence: TGCGCCAGCAGCAATGGCATACTAGCGGTCCCCCGGGGCAATGAGCAGTTCTTC.

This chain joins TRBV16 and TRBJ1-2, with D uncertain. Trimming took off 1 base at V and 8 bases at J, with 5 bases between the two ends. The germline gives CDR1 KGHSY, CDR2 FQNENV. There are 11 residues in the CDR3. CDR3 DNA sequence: TGTGCCAGCAGCCAATGGGAAGGCTACACCTTC. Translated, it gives CASSQWEGYTF.

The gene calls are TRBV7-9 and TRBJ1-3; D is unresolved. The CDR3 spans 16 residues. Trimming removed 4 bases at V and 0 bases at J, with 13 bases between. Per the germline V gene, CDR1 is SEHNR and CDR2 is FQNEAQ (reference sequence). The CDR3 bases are TGTGCCAGCAGCTCCCCAATCTTTTCCTCTGGAAACACCATATATTTT. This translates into CASSSPIFSSGNTIYF.

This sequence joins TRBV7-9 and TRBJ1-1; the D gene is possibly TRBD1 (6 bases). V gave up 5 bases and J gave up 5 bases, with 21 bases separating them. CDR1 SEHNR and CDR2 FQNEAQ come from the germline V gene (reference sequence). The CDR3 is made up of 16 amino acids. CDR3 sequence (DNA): TGTGCCAGCAGCCCATCGGGCGGGGGCGGGCGGACTGAAGCTTTCTTT. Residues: CASSPSGGGGRTEAFF.

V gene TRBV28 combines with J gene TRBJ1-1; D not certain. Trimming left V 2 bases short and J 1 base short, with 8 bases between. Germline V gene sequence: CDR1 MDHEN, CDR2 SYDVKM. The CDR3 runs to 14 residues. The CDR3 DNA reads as TGTGCCAGCAGTTTAACGACAAAGAACACTGAAGCTTTCTTT. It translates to CASSLTTKNTEAFF. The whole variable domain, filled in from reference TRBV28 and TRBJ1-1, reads DVKVTQSSRYLVKRTGEKVFLECVQDMDHENMFWYRQDPGLGLRLIYFSYDVKMKEKGDIPEGYSVSREKKERFSLILESASTNQTSMYLCASSLTTKNTEAFFGQGTRLTVV.

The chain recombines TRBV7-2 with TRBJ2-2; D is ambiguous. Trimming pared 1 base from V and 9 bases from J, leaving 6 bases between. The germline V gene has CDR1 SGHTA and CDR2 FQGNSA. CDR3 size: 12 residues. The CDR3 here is CASSLVGRELFF. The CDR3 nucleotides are TGTGCCAGCAGCTTAGTTGGCAGGGAGCTGTTTTTT. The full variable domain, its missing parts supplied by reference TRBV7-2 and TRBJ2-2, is GAGVSQSPSNKVTEKGKDVELRCDPISGHTALYWYRQSLGQGLEFLIYFQGNSAPDKSGLPSDRFSAERTGGSVSTLTIQRTQQEDSAVYLCASSLVGRELFFGEGSRLTVL.

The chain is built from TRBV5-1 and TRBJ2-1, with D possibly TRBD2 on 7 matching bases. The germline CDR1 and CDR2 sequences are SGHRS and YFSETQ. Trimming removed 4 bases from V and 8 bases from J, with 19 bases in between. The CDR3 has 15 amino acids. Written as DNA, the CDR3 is TGCGCCAGCAGCCCATTCCGGGGGGCGTCGGATGAGCAGTTCTTC. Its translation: CASSPFRGASDEQFF.